This T cell receptor beta chain originates from a study of CD8+CD57+ T cells in acquired aplastic anemia (dated by TCRdb to the late 2010s). General notes on the study: A mean of approximately 3 ug of DNA, ranging from about 0.2 to 27.4 ug, was extracted from sorted CD4+ and CD8+ cells. CD8+CD57+ expansion was defined as frequency above the mean frequency observed in healthy subjects. The full study reports these points: Some 27 CD8+ CDR3 sequences were found in both patients and controls but appeared to be highly expressed in patients and within the immunodominant clones of the patients. Patients and healthy controls showed no significant difference in CD8+ Simpson's diversity (P=0.060).

Remarks on this clonotype: No antigen is known for it. Base qualities are not recorded, but no much larger clone differs from it by a single base.

Flow cytometry had shown CD8+CD57+ cell expansion in the patients selected for sequencing. All patients had severe acquired aplastic anemia diagnosed by International Study of Aplastic Anemia and Agranulocytosis and Camitta criteria. No patient had received any therapy when blood was sampled. TCR repertoires of sorted CD4+ and CD8+ blood T cells from severe aplastic anemia patients and healthy subjects were deep-sequenced in the study. In the USA, patient enrollment took place under clinicaltrials.gov protocols 00001620, 01623167, 00001397, 00071045, 00081523 and 00961064. Ficoll-Paque density gradient centrifugation was used to isolate peripheral blood mononuclear cells. Before DNA extraction, CD4+ and CD8+ T cells were sorted by FACS or by magnetic beads. Genomic DNA served as template for TCR beta VDJ combination and CDR3 sequence profiling. TCR repertoire sequencing was run on an Illumina HiSeq 2000. As for the authors' bioinformatics: TRBV/TRBJ rearrangement plots, CDR3 size and DJ length profiles, and Simpson's diversity index were used to evaluate the repertoires. Whichever DNA sequence was most abundant in the deep sequencing data was defined as the immunodominant clone. CDR3 amino acid sequences were checked for sharing between subjects and were compared against published repertoires and the VDJdb database. The raw public data were reprocessed by TCRdb itself: fastp quality trimming at Q25, MiXCR clonotype calling, in-frame beta chains only. Rows are unified per CDR3 protein, each entry keeping the most common DNA and genes. These V and J calls are TCRdb output, not the study's own analysis. The sample table shows about 200,000 distinct CDR3 sequences, and 55% to 65% are seen once. The ten biggest clones cover roughly 50% of the sample.

The germline V gene (reference sequence) sets CDR1 to LNHNV and CDR2 to YYDKDF. V lost 0 bases and J lost 1 base; the stretch between them is 10 bases long. The CDR3 measures 15 amino acids from cysteine to phenylalanine. Just CDR3 DNA is preserved here, 45 bases in frame from base 1. Rearrangement joined TRBV15 to TRBJ2-7, and the D gene may be TRBD1, 6 bases matching. This receptor was obtained from a human donor with aplastic anemia. The sample was sorted CD4+, CD8+, or CD8+CD57+ T cells (not recorded which) from PBMCs. The DNA sequence follows: TGTGCCACCAGCAGAGAAGCCACAGGGTCCTACGAGCAGTACTTC. It translates to CATSREATGSYEQYF.